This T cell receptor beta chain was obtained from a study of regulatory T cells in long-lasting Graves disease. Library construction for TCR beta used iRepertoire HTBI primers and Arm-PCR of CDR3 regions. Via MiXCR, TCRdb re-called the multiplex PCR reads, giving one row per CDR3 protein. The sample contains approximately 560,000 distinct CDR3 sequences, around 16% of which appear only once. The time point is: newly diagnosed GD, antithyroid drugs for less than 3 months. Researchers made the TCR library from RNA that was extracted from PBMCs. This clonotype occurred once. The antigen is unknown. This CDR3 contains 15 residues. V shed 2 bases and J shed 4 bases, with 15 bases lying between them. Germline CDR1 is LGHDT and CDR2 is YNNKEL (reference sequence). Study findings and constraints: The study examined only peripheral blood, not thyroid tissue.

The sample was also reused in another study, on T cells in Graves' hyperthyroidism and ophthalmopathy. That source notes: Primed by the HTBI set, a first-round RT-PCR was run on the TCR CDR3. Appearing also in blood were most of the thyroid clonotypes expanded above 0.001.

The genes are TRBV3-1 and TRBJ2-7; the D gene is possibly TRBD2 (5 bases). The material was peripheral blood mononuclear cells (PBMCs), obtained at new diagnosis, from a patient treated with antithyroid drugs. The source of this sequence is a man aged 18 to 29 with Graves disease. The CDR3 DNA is TGTGCCAGCAGCCAACAATCAATGGCGGGTTACGAGCAGTACTTC. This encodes CASSQQSMAGYEQYF.